The 12 T cell receptor beta chains below come from one sample, sequenced in a study of early T cells in non-severe SARS-CoV-2 infection. Each CDR3 protein gets one entry after TCRdb re-called the 5' RACE reads with MiXCR. The sample yields tens of thousands of distinct CDR3 sequences, 5.2% seen once. The sequenced sample consisted of whole blood. These receptors came from an adult who was a healthcare worker with PCR-confirmed SARS-CoV-2 infection or an uninfected control (not recorded which).

J is TRBJ2-7 and V is TRBV7-2; D might be TRBD2 (5 bases). V was clipped by 2 bases and J by 0 bases, with 11 bases between them. The germline V gene encodes CDR1 SGHTA and CDR2 FQGNSA. This CDR3 is 15 amino acids long. The CDR3, as DNA: TGTGCCAGCAGCTTACAGGCCACTAGCTCCTACGAGCAGTACTTC. Translated: CASSLQATSSYEQYF.

The chain is built from TRBV5-1 and TRBJ1-1, with D hard to call. V gave up 0 bases and J gave up 4 bases, with 13 bases separating them. Germline V gene data show CDR1 as SGHRS and CDR2 as YFSETQ. This CDR3 has 15 residues. CDR3 nucleotides: TGCGCCAGCAGCTTGGTATGGGGAGAGGGCACTGAAGCTTTCTTT. Its protein is CASSLVWGEGTEAFF.

This clonotype was seen at least ten times. This chain links TRBV18 with TRBJ1-2; possibly TRBD1 for D (5 bases). CDR3 length: 14 residues. V was trimmed by 0 bases and J by 5 bases, leaving 10 bases between them. Germline CDR1 reads KGHSH; CDR2 reads LQKENI. CDR3 residues: CASSPPQGRYGYTF. The CDR3 DNA reads TGTGCCAGCTCACCACCCCAGGGCCGGTATGGCTACACCTTC.

This clonotype was counted ten times or more. The J gene is TRBJ2-5, the V gene TRBV7-3; D may be TRBD1 (6 bases). V shed 5 bases and J shed 2 bases, with 9 bases lying between them. Germline V gives CDR1 SGHTA, CDR2 FQGTGA. This CDR3 contains 13 residues. The CDR3 DNA follows: TGTGCCAGCAGCGAGCAGGGGCAAGAGACCCAGTACTTC. It translates to CASSEQGQETQYF. Drawing the rest from reference TRBV7-3 and TRBJ2-5, the complete variable domain is GAGVSQTPSNKVTEKGKYVELRCDPISGHTALYWYRQSLGQGPEFLIYFQGTGAADDSGLPNDRFFAVRPEGSVSTLKIQRTERGDSAVYLCASSEQGQETQYFGPGTRLLVL.

J is TRBJ2-7 and V is TRBV4-2; 8 bases match TRBD2. V was clipped by 1 base and J by 7 bases; unmatched bases: 6. In germline, CDR1 is LGHNA, CDR2 YNFKEQ. This CDR3 spans 14 amino acids. CDR3 coding DNA: TGTGCCAGCAGCCAAGCAGCGGGAGTGGGAGAGCAGTACTTC. As protein: CASSQAAGVGEQYF.

This clonotype was detected ten times or more. This chain uses TRBV6-2 or TRBV6-3 with TRBJ1-2; no definite D call. Trimming removed 6 bases at V and 7 bases at J, with 15 bases between. The CDR3 has 13 amino acids. Per the germline V gene, CDR1 is MNHEY and CDR2 is SVGEGT. CDR3 nucleotides: TGTGCCAGCAGAACCCCACCTGCGGGTGGCTACACCTTC. Encoded protein: CASRTPPAGGYTF.

A few counts support this clonotype. The chain joins TRBV28 to TRBJ2-2; D possibly corresponds to TRBD1 (6 bases). The germline CDR1 and CDR2 sequences are MDHEN and SYDVKM. This CDR3 has 17 amino acids. V was trimmed by 3 bases and J by 4 bases, leaving 18 bases between them. The CDR3 sequence: CASSFFGQDSGTGELFF. The CDR3 nucleotides read TGTGCCAGCAGTTTTTTCGGGCAGGACAGTGGCACCGGGGAGCTGTTTTTT.

This clonotype appeared a few times. The chain has TRBV6-6 and TRBJ2-7; D gene unclear. From germline, CDR1 is MNHNY and CDR2 SVGAGI (reference sequence). The V end lost 2 bases, the J end lost 0 bases, and 5 bases lay between the germline ends. This CDR3 is built from 13 residues. The CDR3 DNA reads as TGTGCCAGCAGTTACGGCAACTCCTACGAGCAGTACTTC. Its protein is CASSYGNSYEQYF.

This clonotype was counted a few times. A junction boundary mismatches the germline segment, possibly from a read error. The rearrangement links TRBV28 to TRBJ2-1, with 8 nucleotides matching TRBD2. CDR3 size: 17 residues. The germline CDR1 and CDR2 sequences are MDHEN and SYDVKM. CDR3 DNA: TGTGCCAGCAGCTCCCTTGGGCAGCGGGAGTCCTTCAATGAGCAGTTCTTC. Translated, it gives CASSSLGQRESFNEQFF.

There are many counts of this clonotype. The V and J genes are TRBV20-1 and TRBJ2-4; TRBD2 matches 7 bases. Germline CDR1 is DFQATT and CDR2 is SNEGSKA (reference sequence). V lost 5 bases, J lost 0 bases, and 10 bases stayed unmatched. The CDR3 has 16 residues. In nucleotides, the CDR3 is TGCAGTGCTCGACCAGTGGGACTACTAGCCAAAAACATTCAGTACTTC. Translating it yields CSARPVGLLAKNIQYF.

Many counts were recorded for this clonotype. The chain joins TRBV2 to TRBJ2-4; TRBD2 matches 10 bases. The CDR3 contains 17 residues. V shed 6 bases and J 6 bases; nucleotides not matched to a gene: 14. CDR1 SNHLY and CDR2 FYNNEI come from the germline V gene. This CDR3 reads CASSGRSLAGVRNIQYF. The CDR3 DNA is TGTGCCAGCAGCGGAAGGTCGCTAGCGGGAGTACGAAACATTCAGTACTTC. The full variable domain, with the rest looked up from reference TRBV2 and TRBJ2-4, is EPEVTQTPSHQVTQMGQEVILRCVPISNHLYFYWYRQILGQKVEFLVSFYNNEISEKSEIFDDQFSVERPDGSNFTLKIRSTKLEDSAMYFCASSGRSLAGVRNIQYFGAGTRLSVL.

There are a few counts of this clonotype. This rearrangement joins TRBV28 to TRBJ2-5; either TRBD1 or TRBD2 may fit D (6 bases each). Germline V CDR1 and CDR2: MDHEN, SYDVKM. The V end lost 5 bases, the J end lost 5 bases, and 21 bases lay between the germline ends. This CDR3 has 16 amino acids. CDR3 bases: TGTGCCAGCAGTCACAGGGTAGCGGTCGAAGGGGAGACCCAGTACTTC. Its translation: CASSHRVAVEGETQYF.